This T cell receptor beta chain comes out of a study of cytomegalovirus exposure and HLA in healthy donors. The PCR had 60 Vbeta and 13 Jbeta primers. Method: immunoSEQ multiplex PCR; TCRdb's copy keeps in-frame clones and lacks some. The data show under 130,000 clones, 69% seen once. A remark on this clone: Its target is not known.

Study-wide results and caveats: It was taken for granted in presence/absence analyses that sequencing depth across donors was roughly uniform.

The study sampled nominally healthy donors, though unrecorded immune exposures were likely. Material for sequencing was PBMCs. This receptor was identified in a man aged 25 to 40 in good health and CMV-seronegative.

The CDR3, as DNA: TGTGCCAGCAGCGCACTTGTTGAAGCCGGGGAGCTGTTTTTT. It is translated as CASSALVEAGELFF. The chain joins TRBV9 to TRBJ2-2; D is undetermined. The germline V gene has CDR1 SGDLS and CDR2 YYNGEE. V shed 3 bases and J shed 6 bases, with 12 bases lying between them. The CDR3 is 14 residues long.